A selection of T cell receptor beta chains follows, all from one sample in a study of blood T cell repertoires in COVID-19. Clones were sequenced by immunoSEQ multiplex PCR, and TCRdb holds only the in-frame ones, with some missing. The sample consists of 400,000 to 500,000 clones, about 88% of them appearing once. Sequenced material: PBMCs or T cells enriched from blood (not recorded which). The receptors here all came from a woman younger than 35 who had been exposed to COVID-19. Both conserved end residues are part of each CDR3. D genes are given only for firm matches. Size values are once, few and many counts, or a class for expanded clones, and some rows have none.

j_call cdr3_length d_call clone_size v_call cdr3_nt cdr3_aa
TRBJ1-6 15 TRBD1 NA TRBV6-1 TGTGCCAGCAGTGAAGTGGGGACAGTTAATTCACCCCTCCACTTT CASSEVGTVNSPLHF
TRBJ2-2 20 TRBD2 NA TRBV14 TGTGCCAGCAGCCCCCCTGGTCCCGGGACTAGCGGAAGAGAGACCGGGGAGCTGTTTTTT CASSPPGPGTSGRETGELFF
TRBJ2-5 16 TRBD2 NA TRBV28 TGTGCCAGCAGTTTACGGACTAGCATTTCACAAGAGACCCAGTACTTC CASSLRTSISQETQYF
TRBJ2-7 11 NA NA TRBV20-1 TGCAGTGCTAGAGAGGACTTAGAGCAGTACTTC CSAREDLEQYF
TRBJ1-1 15 TRBD1 NA TRBV5-1 TGCGCCAGCTCCGACAGGGGGCCCTCGGGCACTGAAGCTTTCTTT CASSDRGPSGTEAFF
TRBJ1-1 13 NA NA TRBV7-8 TGTGCCAGCCTAGGTTCGGGGAACACTGAAGCTTTCTTT CASLGSGNTEAFF
TRBJ2-7 13 TRBD1 NA TRBV15 TGTGCCACCAGCATTGGACAGGACGTTTTCCCCTACTTC CATSIGQDVFPYF
TRBJ2-7 16 NA NA TRBV5-1 TGCGCCAGCAGCTTGGCCGTCGGTCTAGACGGCCACGAGCAGTACTTC CASSLAVGLDGHEQYF
TRBJ1-6 15 TRBD1 NA TRBV19 TGTGCCAGTAGTATCGGACAGGGAGGGAATTCACCCCTCCACTTT CASSIGQGGNSPLHF
TRBJ2-7 18 TRBD2 NA TRBV4-1 TGCGCCAGCAGCCAAGAAAAAGGACTAGCGGGAGAGGCTTACGAGCAGTACTTC CASSQEKGLAGEAYEQYF
TRBJ2-7 16 TRBD1 NA TRBV7-2 TGTGCCAGCAGCTTAGTTAAAGGGGGACAGGGCTACGAGCAGTACTTC CASSLVKGGQGYEQYF
TRBJ2-7 13 TRBD1 NA TRBV12-3/TRBV12-4 TGTGCCAGCAGTTTTAACAGGGGTGGCGAGCAGTACTTC CASSFNRGGEQYF
TRBJ2-1 14 NA NA TRBV5-4 TGTGCCAGCAGCACGGGAGCTGGTTTCAATGAGCAGTTCTTC CASSTGAGFNEQFF
TRBJ2-5 14 NA few TRBV28 TGTGCCAGCAGTTTATCGTCCAGGCCAGAGACCCAGTACTTC CASSLSSRPETQYF
TRBJ1-5 13 TRBD1 once TRBV14 TGTGCCAGCAGCGGAGGACAGGGACGGCCCCAGCATTTT CASSGGQGRPQHF
TRBJ2-4 17 NA NA TRBV21-1 TGTGCCAGCAGCGGCCTTAAGCCCCCCGGGGCCAAAAACATTCAGTACTTC CASSGLKPPGAKNIQYF
TRBJ2-1 13 TRBD2 NA TRBV7-2 TGTGCCAGCAGCTTAGAGACTAGCTATGAGCAGTTCTTC CASSLETSYEQFF
TRBJ1-6 12 NA NA TRBV2 TGTGCCAGCAACGGGGAACGGTCACCCCTCCACTTT CASNGERSPLHF
TRBJ2-1 15 TRBD2 few TRBV18 TGTGCCAGCTCACCGGGACTAGCGGGAGGGGATGAGCAGTTCTTC CASSPGLAGGDEQFF
TRBJ2-2 16 NA NA TRBV4-2 TGTGCCAGCAGCCAAGACCTGGCAGCGAACACCGGGGAGCTGTTTTTT CASSQDLAANTGELFF
TRBJ2-3 17 NA NA TRBV4-2 TGTGCCAGCAGCCAAGATTGGAACAGGGCGATTGCAGATACGCAGTATTTT CASSQDWNRAIADTQYF
TRBJ2-2 18 TRBD2 few TRBV27 TGTGCCAGCAGTATACCGACTAGCGGGAGGGCGAACACCGGGGAGCTGTTTTTT CASSIPTSGRANTGELFF
TRBJ1-2 12 NA NA TRBV6-5 TGTGCCAGCAACCCCGTCGGGGGAAGCTACACCTTC CASNPVGGSYTF
TRBJ2-7 15 TRBD1 NA TRBV19 TGTGCCAGTAGTATATCCGGGACAGGGTCCCACGAGCAGTACTTC CASSISGTGSHEQYF
TRBJ2-7 16 TRBD2 NA TRBV7-8 TGTGCCAGCAGGCTCGATCTAGCGGGAGAGTTTTACGAGCAGTACTTC CASRLDLAGEFYEQYF
TRBJ1-5 18 NA NA TRBV21-1 TGTGCCAGCAGCAAAGGTGGGGACAGGGTGTTACTCAATCAGCCCCAGCATTTT CASSKGGDRVLLNQPQHF
TRBJ1-5 16 NA once TRBV6-4 TGTGCCAGCAGTGACTCAGCGACAGGACCTTGGTGGACCCAGCATTTT CASSDSATGPWWTQHF
TRBJ2-7 15 TRBD2 NA TRBV30 TGTGCCTGGAGCCCCCTAGCGGGGGACTCCTACGAGCAGTACTTC CAWSPLAGDSYEQYF
TRBJ1-1 13 NA NA TRBV5-6 TGTGCCAGCAGCGGACAGCTTACCACTGAAGCTTTCTTT CASSGQLTTEAFF
TRBJ2-7 14 NA NA TRBV4-3 TGCGCCAGCAGCCAAGCAAGGACAGCCTACGAGCAGTACTTC CASSQARTAYEQYF
TRBJ1-2 15 NA NA TRBV3-1/TRBV3-2 TGTGCCAGCAGCCAAGAAACAGGGACCTCCTATGGCTACACCTTC CASSQETGTSYGYTF
TRBJ2-4 14 NA NA TRBV11-2 TGTGCCAGCAGCCCCAATCAGGGGTCCAACATTCAGTACTTC CASSPNQGSNIQYF
TRBJ1-5 13 NA once TRBV7-9 TGTGCCAGCAGCTCAGGGGTGGATCAGCCCCAGCATTTT CASSSGVDQPQHF
TRBJ1-2 14 NA NA TRBV2 TGTGCCAGCAGTGAATATGTGACAGGAGATGGCTACACCTTC CASSEYVTGDGYTF
TRBJ1-5 16 NA NA TRBV5-8 TGTGCCAGCAGCTTGGCCAGGGGAAGTAACAATCAGCCCCAGCATTTT CASSLARGSNNQPQHF
TRBJ2-5 15 TRBD2 NA TRBV9 TGTGCCAGCAGCGTACAAGCGGGGAACCAAGAGACCCAGTACTTC CASSVQAGNQETQYF
TRBJ2-1 13 NA NA TRBV14 TGTGCCAGCAGCCAAGCCCTCACGGGTGAGCAGTTCTTC CASSQALTGEQFF
TRBJ2-7 12 TRBD1 NA TRBV12-3/TRBV12-4 TGTGCCAGCAGGACCCGACAGGGCCAGCAGTACTTC CASRTRQGQQYF
TRBJ2-2 17 TRBD2 large TRBV9 TGTGCCAGCAGCGTAACCGGGGGGTGGTCGAACACCGGGGAGCTGTTTTTT CASSVTGGWSNTGELFF
TRBJ2-7 14 NA NA TRBV3-1/TRBV3-2 TGTGCCAGCAGCCAGGGTACAGGGTGGTACGAGCAGTACTTC CASSQGTGWYEQYF
TRBJ1-1 13 NA NA TRBV5-4 TGTGCCAGCTACGGCGGCAGCAGCATTGAAGCTTTCTTT CASYGGSSIEAFF
TRBJ2-7 15 TRBD2 NA TRBV5-1 TGCGCCAGCAGCTCCTTAACAGAAGCGGGGTACGAGCAGTACTTC CASSSLTEAGYEQYF
TRBJ2-7 16 TRBD2 NA TRBV7-2 TGTGCCAGCAGATCCACCGTTGCGGGGGGGATGGGCGAGCAGTACTTC CASRSTVAGGMGEQYF
TRBJ1-5 15 NA once TRBV11-3 TGTGCCAGCAGCTTCTGGGGAGATAGCAATCAGCCCCAGCATTTT CASSFWGDSNQPQHF
TRBJ1-2 13 NA NA TRBV6-5 TGTGCCAGCAGTTACGAGGCCGACTATGGCTACACCTTC CASSYEADYGYTF
TRBJ2-7 16 TRBD1 NA TRBV29-1 TGCAGCGTTCTGACAGGGGGCACCTGGGGTGTAAACGAGCAGTACTTC CSVLTGGTWGVNEQYF
TRBJ1-5 15 NA NA TRBV18 TGTGCCAGCTCACCAGCAGGGGATAGCAATCAGCCCCAGCATTTT CASSPAGDSNQPQHF
TRBJ2-1 16 TRBD2 NA TRBV11-2 TGTGCCAGCAGCTTAACCCTAGCGGGAGGGTCTAATGAGCAGTTCTTC CASSLTLAGGSNEQFF